Below, 5 T cell receptor beta chains from the same sample are listed, as sequenced in a study of shared clonotypes between healthy human individuals. Method: immunoSEQ multiplex PCR; TCRdb's copy keeps in-frame clones and lacks some. This sample has a few million clones, with approximately 94% found just once. The sample consisted of naive CD4+ T cells sorted from blood. Sample subset: CD45RA+ positively selected. These receptors were obtained from a young man in good health.

This clone was seen a handful of times. Other DNA sequences from this sample encode an identical CDR3 as well. CDR3 amino acids: CASSPDREYGYTF. CDR3 bases: TGTGCCAGCTCACCGGACAGGGAGTATGGCTACACCTTC. The V and J genes are TRBV18 and TRBJ1-2; 8 bases line up with TRBD1. The germline V gene has CDR1 KGHSH and CDR2 LQKENI. The CDR3 covers 13 residues. V lost 3 bases and J lost 5; bases outside the gene matches: 2.

The chain links TRBV18 to TRBJ2-7; TRBD2 aligns across 8 bases. The J segment lost 5 bases and the V segment lost 3 bases, leaving 18 bases of the junction unmatched. This CDR3 spans 18 amino acids. The V gene's germline CDR1 is KGHSH and CDR2 LQKENI. The chain's CDR3 is CASSPNERLSGRGHEQYF. In DNA, the CDR3 is TGTGCCAGCTCACCCAACGAAAGATTAAGCGGGAGAGGGCACGAGCAGTACTTC.

The genes are TRBV6-1 and TRBJ2-2, with D possibly TRBD2 on 6 matching bases. The V and J ends lost 6 bases and 2 bases respectively, with 13 bases between them. The CDR3 covers 15 residues. CDR1 and CDR2 (germline): MNHNS, SASEGT. CDR3 DNA sequence: TGTGCCAGCAGCCTGGGGGGAGCAAACACCGGGGAGCTGTTTTTT. This gives the protein CASSLGGANTGELFF.

With respect to this clone: This sample includes further DNA sequences coding for the same CDR3. The gene calls are TRBV15 and TRBJ1-2; D might be TRBD1 (5 bases). Germline V lookup: CDR1 LNHNV, CDR2 YYDKDF (reference sequence). The CDR3 runs 14 residues. The V end was cut by 0 bases, the J end by 5 bases, with 10 bases between. The DNA for the CDR3 is TGTGCCACCAGCAGAGATGTTCAGGGATATGGCTACACCTTC. It encodes CATSRDVQGYGYTF. Supplemented by reference TRBV15 and TRBJ1-2, the full variable domain reads DAMVIQNPRYQVTQFGKPVTLSCSQTLNHNVMYWYQQKSSQAPKLLFHYYDKDFNNEADTPDNFQSRRPNTSFCFLDIRSPGLGDTAMYLCATSRDVQGYGYTFGSGTRLTVV.

V usage is TRBV5-1 and J usage is TRBJ1-1; D remains ambiguous. This CDR3 region has 15 residues. Trimming removed 0 bases at V and 2 bases at J, with 11 bases between. Germline V gives CDR1 SGHRS, CDR2 YFSETQ. This chain's CDR3 is CASSLAGRQNTEAFF. The CDR3 DNA is TGCGCCAGCAGCTTGGCCGGCCGTCAAAACACTGAAGCTTTCTTT.